Below are 18 T cell receptor beta chains sequenced from a single sample in a study of blood T cell repertoires in COVID-19. Sequencing was performed with immunoSEQ multiplex PCR; in TCRdb, only in-frame clones are kept and a portion is missing. The table has 360,000 or so clones, about four fifths seen once. Sequencing was performed on PBMCs or T cells enriched from blood (not recorded which). The receptor set was obtained from a woman aged 45-59 years who had recovered from COVID-19.

V usage is TRBV4-3 and J usage is TRBJ1-1; 7 bases are a match to TRBD1. V trimming: 5 bases; J trimming: 1 base; junction bases outside the gene matches: 7. Per germline, CDR1 LGHNA and CDR2 YSLEER. The CDR3 has 15 amino acids. This CDR3 is CASSEPGQPNTEAFF. CDR3 bases: TGCGCCAGCAGCGAACCGGGACAGCCGAACACTGAAGCTTTCTTT.

The chain is built from TRBV28 and TRBJ1-6, with 7 bases that match TRBD1. With V trimmed by 5 bases and J by 6 bases, 10 bases remained unmatched. The CDR3 contains 16 residues. In germline, CDR1 is MDHEN, CDR2 SYDVKM. This CDR3 is CASSLLPGGFNSPLHF. The CDR3 DNA follows: TGTGCCAGCAGTCTCTTGCCAGGGGGTTTTAATTCACCCCTCCACTTT. Using reference TRBV28 and TRBJ1-6 for the parts outside the CDR3, the full variable domain is DVKVTQSSRYLVKRTGEKVFLECVQDMDHENMFWYRQDPGLGLRLIYFSYDVKMKEKGDIPEGYSVSREKKERFSLILESASTNQTSMYLCASSLLPGGFNSPLHFGNGTRLTVT.

The chain links TRBV11-1 to TRBJ1-1; no reliable D call. The length of the CDR3 is 15 residues. Germline V gene sequence: CDR1 SGHAT, CDR2 FQDESV (reference sequence). V gave up 1 base and J gave up 0 bases, with 9 bases separating them. The CDR3 sequence: CASSLGLVVNTEAFF. The DNA for the CDR3 is TGTGCCAGCAGCTTAGGTCTAGTAGTGAACACTGAAGCTTTCTTT.

This clone was seen more than once but under ten times. The chain uses TRBV28 and TRBJ1-1; D gene ambiguous. The CDR3 covers 12 residues. Germline CDR1 and CDR2: MDHEN and SYDVKM. The V and J ends lost 2 bases and 1 base respectively, with 2 bases between them. Here the CDR3 reads CASSLQNTEAFF. The CDR3 nucleotides are TGTGCCAGCAGTTTACAGAACACTGAAGCTTTCTTT.

The chain recombines TRBV27 with TRBJ2-3; 7 bases map to TRBD2. V trimming: 9 bases; J trimming: 7 bases; junction bases outside the gene matches: 10. Germline V lookup: CDR1 MNHEY, CDR2 SMNVEV (reference sequence). This CDR3 comprises 13 residues. The CDR3 nucleotides read TGTGCCAGTTCAGCGGGATCCGCTTATACGCAGTATTTT. Residues: CASSAGSAYTQYF.

This chain uses TRBV3-1 (or the pseudogene TRBV3-2) with TRBJ2-1; D remains unclear. The CDR3 consists of 14 residues. The germline V gene encodes CDR1 LGHDT and CDR2 YNNKEL (reference sequence). Trimming took 0 bases from V and 15 from J, leaving 18 bases between them. The CDR3 DNA is TGTGCCAGCAGCCAAGATTCGAGCGTTCCGAACCGGTTCTTC. This sequence encodes CASSQDSSVPNRFF.

V gene TRBV7-6 combines with J gene TRBJ2-1; 8 bases fit TRBD1. The CDR3 is 15 residues long. Germline trimming cut 1 base from V and 6 bases from J; bases unmatched to any gene: 5. CDR1 is SGHVS and CDR2 is FNYEAQ in the germline V gene. This CDR3 is CASSLGQGTRNEQFF. The CDR3 DNA reads TGTGCCAGCAGCTTAGGACAGGGGACGCGCAATGAGCAGTTCTTC.

This chain connects TRBV9 to TRBJ2-6; no clear D gene. This CDR3 is built from 15 residues. Trimming took 0 bases from V and 4 from J, leaving 8 bases between them. The V gene's germline CDR1 is SGDLS and CDR2 YYNGEE. CDR3 loop: CASSVGRVGANVLTF. For the CDR3, the DNA is TGTGCCAGCAGCGTAGGTAGAGTCGGGGCCAACGTCCTGACTTTC.

V and J are TRBV29-1 and TRBJ2-7; 7 nucleotides match TRBD1. With 6 bases clipped from V and 2 bases from J, the junction kept 4 bases outside the gene matches. The CDR3 is 12 residues long. Germline assignment: CDR1 SQVTM and CDR2 ANQGSEA. CDR3 amino acids: CSVRTGPYEQYF. CDR3 nucleotides: TGCAGCGTGAGGACAGGCCCCTACGAGCAGTACTTC.

This clone was observed once. This chain joins TRBV18 and TRBJ1-6; TRBD1 aligns across 7 bases. The V gene's germline CDR1 is KGHSH and CDR2 LQKENI. The CDR3 totals 16 residues. Germline trimming cut 5 bases from V and 0 bases from J; bases unmatched to any gene: 4. The CDR3 protein is CASSARDSSYNSPLHF. DNA for the CDR3: TGTGCCAGCTCAGCCCGGGACAGCTCCTATAATTCACCCCTCCACTTT. The full variable domain, rest sourced from reference TRBV18 and TRBJ1-6, is NAGVMQNPRHLVRRRGQEARLRCSPMKGHSHVYWYRQLPEEGLKFMVYLQKENIIDESGMPKERFSAEFPKEGPSILRIQQVVRGDSAAYFCASSARDSSYNSPLHFGNGTRLTVT.

V gene TRBV3-1 (or the pseudogene TRBV3-2) combines with J gene TRBJ1-3, with D perhaps matching TRBD1 (5 bases). Germline CDR1 reads LGHDT; CDR2 reads YNNKEL (reference sequence). Trimming stripped 3 bases from V and 8 bases from J, with 17 bases between. The CDR3 loop spans 15 amino acids. CDR3 amino acids: CASSQILGGGDTIYF. The CDR3 region has the DNA TGTGCCAGCAGCCAGATCCTCGGCGGGGGGGACACCATATATTTT.

The table lists this clone with many counts. The gene calls are TRBV11-2 and TRBJ2-7; 11 positions agree with TRBD1. CDR1 is SGHAT, CDR2 FQNNGV, per germline. The CDR3 is 15 residues long. V lost 5 bases to trimming and J lost 3 bases; unmatched junction nucleotides: 6. CDR3 region: CASSPGQGAIYEQYF. DNA of the CDR3: TGTGCCAGCAGCCCAGGACAGGGGGCTATCTACGAGCAGTACTTC.

The genes are TRBV7-9 and TRBJ2-7; D is possibly TRBD2 (6 bases). V lost 3 bases and J lost 9, with 21 bases in between. The CDR3 runs 15 residues. The germline V gene has CDR1 SEHNR and CDR2 FQNEAQ (reference sequence). CDR3 sequence reads: CASSFTSDNRGGQYF. The CDR3 bases are TGTGCCAGCAGCTTTACATCTGACAATCGGGGAGGGCAGTACTTC.

The chain employs TRBV5-1 and TRBJ1-1; D gene uncertain. V lost 0 bases, J lost 5 bases, and 17 bases lay in between. CDR1 is SGHRS and CDR2 is YFSETQ in the germline V gene. The CDR3 consists of 16 residues. As DNA, the CDR3 is TGCGCCAGCAGCTTGGAAGGAGCAACCCTTAGGACTGAAGCTTTCTTT. It specifies CASSLEGATLRTEAFF.

The rearrangement uses TRBV7-2 and TRBJ1-1, with a tentative D call TRBD1 (6 bases). Per germline, CDR1 SGHTA and CDR2 FQGNSA. This CDR3 is built from 14 residues. V lost 4 bases and J 4 bases, leaving 13 bases between the germline ends. The CDR3: CASSSGGGVTEAFF. The CDR3 coding sequence is TGTGCCAGCAGCTCTGGCGGGGGCGTCACTGAAGCTTTCTTT.

The CDR3 reads CASSPGGRRTEAFF. CDR3 DNA: TGTGCCAGCAGCCCAGGGGGGCGGAGGACTGAAGCTTTCTTT. The gene calls are TRBV3-1 (or the pseudogene TRBV3-2) and TRBJ1-1, with TRBD1 matching 7 bases. Germline V gene data show CDR1 as LGHDT and CDR2 as YNNKEL (reference sequence). Trimming took 4 bases from V and 5 from J; bases not matched to a gene: 7. This CDR3 has 14 residues.

The chain has TRBV28 and TRBJ2-7, with 7 bases that match TRBD1. Germline assignment: CDR1 MDHEN and CDR2 SYDVKM. The V gene end was trimmed by 4 bases and the J gene end by 3 bases; junction bases not matched to a gene: 12. The CDR3 spans 16 residues. The CDR3: CASSSNVPGQIYEQYF. CDR3 nucleotides: TGTGCCAGCAGTTCCAACGTACCGGGACAGATCTACGAGCAGTACTTC. Drawing the rest from reference TRBV28 and TRBJ2-7, the complete variable domain is DVKVTQSSRYLVKRTGEKVFLECVQDMDHENMFWYRQDPGLGLRLIYFSYDVKMKEKGDIPEGYSVSREKKERFSLILESASTNQTSMYLCASSSNVPGQIYEQYFGPGTRLTVT.

This chain links TRBV6-6 with TRBJ1-2; 10 nucleotides agree with TRBD1. The V gene's germline CDR1 is MNHNY and CDR2 SVGAGI (reference sequence). Unmatched junction bases numbered 3, after V lost 2 bases and J lost 6 bases. This CDR3 region has 14 residues. The DNA for the CDR3 is TGTGCCAGCAGTTACCGACAGGGGGCGGATGGCTACACCTTC. Amino acids: CASSYRQGADGYTF.